This entry features one T cell receptor (beta chain) sequence. These data are taken from a study of cytomegalovirus exposure and HLA in healthy donors. Germline assignment: CDR1 MNHEY and CDR2 SMNVEV (reference sequence). The CDR3 has 15 amino acids. The ends were cut back, 5 bases at V and 0 bases at J, with 8 bases in the middle. PCR employed 60 Vbeta and 13 Jbeta primers. Some clones are missing from TCRdb's copy, which holds only in-frame ones; the method was immunoSEQ multiplex PCR. The sample has 100,000 to 150,000 clones; around 81% are singletons. The receptor was derived from a man aged 18 to 29 in good health and CMV-seronegative. V is TRBV27 and J is TRBJ2-6, with no clear D. The sample was PBMCs. CDR3 nucleotide sequence: TGTGCCAGCAGTGCACTCCCCTCTGGGGCCAACGTCCTGACTTTC. Its protein product is CASSALPSGANVLTF.